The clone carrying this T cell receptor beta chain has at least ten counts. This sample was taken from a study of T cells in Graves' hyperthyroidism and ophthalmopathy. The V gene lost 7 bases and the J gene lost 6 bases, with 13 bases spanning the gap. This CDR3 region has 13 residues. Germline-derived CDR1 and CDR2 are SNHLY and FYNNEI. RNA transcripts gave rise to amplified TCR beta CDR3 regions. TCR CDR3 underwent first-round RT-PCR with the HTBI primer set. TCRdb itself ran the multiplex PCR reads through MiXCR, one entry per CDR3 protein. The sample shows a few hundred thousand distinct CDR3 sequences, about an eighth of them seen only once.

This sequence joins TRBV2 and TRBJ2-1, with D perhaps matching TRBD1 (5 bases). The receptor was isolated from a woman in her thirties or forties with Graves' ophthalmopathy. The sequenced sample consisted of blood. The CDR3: CASTGWLGNEQFF. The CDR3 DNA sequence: TGTGCCAGCACAGGGTGGCTGGGCAATGAGCAGTTCTTC.